This T cell receptor beta chain was found in a study of glioma-infiltrating T cells after dendritic cell vaccination. Study information: The vaccine used monocyte-derived dendritic cells pulsed overnight with autologous tumor lysate. Study results and limitations: No direct clonality-survival link was found; a diverse polyclonal response may matter.

This CDR3 comprises 13 residues. The ends were cut back, 8 bases at V and 3 bases at J, with 11 bases in the middle. Germline V gives CDR1 MNHEY, CDR2 SVGAGI. Worth noting for this clone: What it binds is not known.

The time point here: after dendritic cell vaccination, including at tumor progression/relapse. All glioblastoma patients lacked an isocitrate dehydrogenase mutation. Method: immunoSEQ multiplex PCR; TCRdb's copy keeps in-frame clones and lacks some. The table records 99,000 or so clones, around 90% of them present only once. The chain joins TRBV6-5 to TRBJ1-5, with D hard to call. Source: blood, taken after dendritic cell vaccination. The sequence was collected from a human donor with glioblastoma. The CDR3 nucleotides read TGTGCCAGCCAAGGCGGAAACAATCAGCCCCAGCATTTT. Residues: CASQGGNNQPQHF.